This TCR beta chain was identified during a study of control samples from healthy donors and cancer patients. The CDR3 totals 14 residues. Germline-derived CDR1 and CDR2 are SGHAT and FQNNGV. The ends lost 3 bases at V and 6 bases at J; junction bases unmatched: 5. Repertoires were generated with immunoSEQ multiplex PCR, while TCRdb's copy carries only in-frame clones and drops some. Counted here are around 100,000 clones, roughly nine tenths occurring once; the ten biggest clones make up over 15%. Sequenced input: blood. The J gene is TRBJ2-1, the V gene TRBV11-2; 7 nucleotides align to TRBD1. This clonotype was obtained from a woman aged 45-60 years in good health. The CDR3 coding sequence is TGTGCCAGCAGCTTCCGGACAGGTGCCAATGAGCAGTTCTTC. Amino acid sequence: CASSFRTGANEQFF.